This T cell receptor (beta chain) was observed in a study of shared clonotypes between healthy human individuals. Several immunoSEQ plates received, in even portions, the genomic DNA of each subset. Profiled with immunoSEQ multiplex PCR; TCRdb holds only in-frame clones, not every one. Of some 2 million clones in the sample, roughly 95% are singletons; the top ten hold 1.2%. Concerning this clone itself: Its antigen remains unidentified.

Cells designated naive CD8 were CD45RO-negative and were positively selected for CCR7, with terminally differentiated effector memory CD45RA+ cells excluded. Study observations and caveats: Non-shared clonotypes displayed generation probabilities falling below those of clonotypes present in all four donors. The low donor count limited represented genetic and exposure-history diversity. Estimated richness was generally greater in naive than memory subsets.

The CDR3 extends over 15 amino acids. Deletions cut 3 bases from V and 0 bases from J, with 9 bases between. From germline, CDR1 is MNHNS and CDR2 SASEGT. The sample taken for sequencing was naive CD8+ T cells sorted from blood. The chain recombines TRBV6-1 with TRBJ1-5; no firm D call. The TCR originated in a man between 18 and 29 years old in good health. The DNA for the CDR3 is TGTGCCAGCAGTGACGTTTGGGGTAGCAATCAGCCCCAGCATTTT. The encoded protein is CASSDVWGSNQPQHF.